This record concerns one T cell receptor beta chain sequence. What it binds is not known. TCRdb keeps only in-frame clones here, not all; method: immunoSEQ multiplex PCR. The sample consists of over 800,000 clones, approximately 92% of them appearing once. CD45RO negativity and positive selection for CCR7 defined naive CD8 cells, a population that excluded terminally differentiated effector memory CD45RA+ cells. This sample was taken from a study of shared clonotypes between healthy human individuals. Study-level findings and limits: Sharing across four donors was seen in approximately 5.2% of naive CD4 clonotypes. Clonotypes shared by all four donors outscored non-shared clonotypes in generation probability.

This CDR3 contains 18 residues. Germline V gene sequence: CDR1 MNHEY, CDR2 SMNVEV (reference sequence). The V gene end was trimmed by 5 bases and the J gene end by 3 bases; junction bases not matched to a gene: 14. The chain uses TRBV27 and TRBJ2-3; 10 nucleotides match TRBD2. The sample comprised naive CD8+ T cells sorted from blood. This TCR was recovered from a man in his thirties or forties in good health. The CDR3 coding sequence is TGTGCCAGCAGTCGGCAGCGGGAGGGCTCCGGGGGAACAGATACGCAGTATTTT. Translating gives CASSRQREGSGGTDTQYF.